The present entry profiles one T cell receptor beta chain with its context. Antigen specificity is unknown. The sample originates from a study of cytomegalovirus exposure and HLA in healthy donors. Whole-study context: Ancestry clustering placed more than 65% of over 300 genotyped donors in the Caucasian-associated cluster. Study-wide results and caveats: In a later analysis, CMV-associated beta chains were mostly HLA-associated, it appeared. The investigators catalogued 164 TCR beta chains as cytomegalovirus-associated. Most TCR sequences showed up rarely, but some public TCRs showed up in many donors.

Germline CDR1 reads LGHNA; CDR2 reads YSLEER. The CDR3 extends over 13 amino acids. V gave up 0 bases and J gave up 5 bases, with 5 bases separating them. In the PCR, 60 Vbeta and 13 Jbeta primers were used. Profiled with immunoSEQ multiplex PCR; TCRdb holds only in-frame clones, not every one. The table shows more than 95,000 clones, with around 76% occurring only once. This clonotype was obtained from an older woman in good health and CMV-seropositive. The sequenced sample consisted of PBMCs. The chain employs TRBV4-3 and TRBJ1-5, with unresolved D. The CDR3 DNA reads TGCGCCAGCAGCCAAGACCGGGATCAGCCCCAGCATTTT. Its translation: CASSQDRDQPQHF.